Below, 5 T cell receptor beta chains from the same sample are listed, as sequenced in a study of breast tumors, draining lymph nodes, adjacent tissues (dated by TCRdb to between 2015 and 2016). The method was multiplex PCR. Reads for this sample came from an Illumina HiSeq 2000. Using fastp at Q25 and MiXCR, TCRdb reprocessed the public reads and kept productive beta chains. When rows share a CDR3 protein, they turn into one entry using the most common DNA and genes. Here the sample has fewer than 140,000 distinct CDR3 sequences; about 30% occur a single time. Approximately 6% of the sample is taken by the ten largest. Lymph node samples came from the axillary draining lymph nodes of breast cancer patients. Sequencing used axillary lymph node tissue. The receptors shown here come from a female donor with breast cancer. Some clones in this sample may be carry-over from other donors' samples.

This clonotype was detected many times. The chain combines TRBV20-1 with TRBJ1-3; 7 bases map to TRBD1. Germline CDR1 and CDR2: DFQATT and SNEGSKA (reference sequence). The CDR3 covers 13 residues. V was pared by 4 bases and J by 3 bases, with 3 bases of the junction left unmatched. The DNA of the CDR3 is TGCAGTGCTATCCGGGACAGTGGAAACACCATATATTTT. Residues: CSAIRDSGNTIYF.

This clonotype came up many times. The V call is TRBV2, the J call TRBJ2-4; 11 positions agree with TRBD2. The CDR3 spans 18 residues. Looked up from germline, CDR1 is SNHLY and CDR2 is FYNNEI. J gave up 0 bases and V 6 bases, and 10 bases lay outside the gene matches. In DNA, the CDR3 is TGTGCCAGCAGCTCCAGACTAGCGGGGCCATTAGCCAAAAACATTCAGTACTTC. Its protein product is CASSSRLAGPLAKNIQYF.

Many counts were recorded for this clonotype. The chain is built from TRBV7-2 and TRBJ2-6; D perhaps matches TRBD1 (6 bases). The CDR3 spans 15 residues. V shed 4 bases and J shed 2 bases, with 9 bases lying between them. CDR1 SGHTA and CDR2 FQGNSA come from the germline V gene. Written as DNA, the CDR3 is TGTGCCAGCAGCTCCGGACAGCCTGGGGCCAACGTCCTGACTTTC. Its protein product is CASSSGQPGANVLTF.

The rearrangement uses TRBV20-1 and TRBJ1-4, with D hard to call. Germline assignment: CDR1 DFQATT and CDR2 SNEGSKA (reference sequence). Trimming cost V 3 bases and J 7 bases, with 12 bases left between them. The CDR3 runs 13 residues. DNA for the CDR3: TGCAGTGCTAGTCGGGAGGAAAGTGAAAAACTGTTTTTT. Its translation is CSASREESEKLFF.

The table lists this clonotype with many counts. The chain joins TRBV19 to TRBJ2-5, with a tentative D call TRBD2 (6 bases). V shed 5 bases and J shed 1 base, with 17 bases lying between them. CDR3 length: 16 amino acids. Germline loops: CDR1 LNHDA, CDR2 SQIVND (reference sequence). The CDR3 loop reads CASSGRAGRSQETQYF. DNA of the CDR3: TGTGCCAGTAGTGGCAGGGCAGGGAGGAGCCAAGAGACCCAGTACTTC. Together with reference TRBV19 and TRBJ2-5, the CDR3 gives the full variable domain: DGGITQSPKYLFRKEGQNVTLSCEQNLNHDAMYWYRQDPGQGLRLIYYSQIVNDFQKGDIAEGYSVSREKKESFPLTVTSAQKNPTAFYLCASSGRAGRSQETQYFGPGTRLLVL.